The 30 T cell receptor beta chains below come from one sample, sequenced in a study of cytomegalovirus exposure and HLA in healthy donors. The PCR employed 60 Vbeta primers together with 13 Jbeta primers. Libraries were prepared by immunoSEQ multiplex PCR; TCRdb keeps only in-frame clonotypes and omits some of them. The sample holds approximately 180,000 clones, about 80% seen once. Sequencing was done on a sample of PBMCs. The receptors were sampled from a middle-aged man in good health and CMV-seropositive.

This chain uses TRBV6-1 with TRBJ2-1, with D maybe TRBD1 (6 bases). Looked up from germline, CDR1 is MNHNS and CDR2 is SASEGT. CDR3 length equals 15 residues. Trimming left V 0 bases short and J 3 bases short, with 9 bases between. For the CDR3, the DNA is TGTGCCAGCAGTGAAGCTGGGACATTCTACAATGAGCAGTTCTTC. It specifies CASSEAGTFYNEQFF.

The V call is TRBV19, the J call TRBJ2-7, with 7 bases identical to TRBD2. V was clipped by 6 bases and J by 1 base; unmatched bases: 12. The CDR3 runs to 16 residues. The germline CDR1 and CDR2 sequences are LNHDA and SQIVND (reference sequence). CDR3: CASSRSGAGISYEQYF. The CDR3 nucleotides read TGTGCCAGTAGCCGCTCGGGAGCGGGGATATCCTACGAGCAGTACTTC.

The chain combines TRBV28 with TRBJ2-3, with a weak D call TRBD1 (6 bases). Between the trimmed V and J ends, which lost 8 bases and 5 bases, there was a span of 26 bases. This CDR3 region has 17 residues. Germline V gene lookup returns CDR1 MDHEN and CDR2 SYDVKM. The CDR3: CASLYYEGDPLEDTQYF. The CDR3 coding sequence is TGTGCCAGCCTATACTACGAGGGGGATCCCCTCGAAGATACGCAGTATTTT.

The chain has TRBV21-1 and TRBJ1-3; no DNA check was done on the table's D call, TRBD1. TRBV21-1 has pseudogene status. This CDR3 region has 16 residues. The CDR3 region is CASQAGQGASGNTIYF. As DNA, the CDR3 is TGTGCCAGTCAGGCGGGACAGGGGGCCTCTGGAAACACCATATATTTT.

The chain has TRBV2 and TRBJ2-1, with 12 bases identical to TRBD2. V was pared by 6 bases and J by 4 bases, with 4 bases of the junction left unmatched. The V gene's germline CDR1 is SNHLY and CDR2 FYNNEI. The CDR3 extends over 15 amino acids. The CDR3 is CASSRTSGIYNEQFF. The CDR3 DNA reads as TGTGCCAGCAGCCGGACTAGCGGGATATACAATGAGCAGTTCTTC.

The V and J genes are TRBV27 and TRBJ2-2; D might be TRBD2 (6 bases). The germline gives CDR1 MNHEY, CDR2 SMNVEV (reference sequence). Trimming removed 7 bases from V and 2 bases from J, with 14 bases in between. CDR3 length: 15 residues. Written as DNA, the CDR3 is TGTGCCAGCAAACCTCTAGCGATAAACACCGGGGAGCTGTTTTTT. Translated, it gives CASKPLAINTGELFF.

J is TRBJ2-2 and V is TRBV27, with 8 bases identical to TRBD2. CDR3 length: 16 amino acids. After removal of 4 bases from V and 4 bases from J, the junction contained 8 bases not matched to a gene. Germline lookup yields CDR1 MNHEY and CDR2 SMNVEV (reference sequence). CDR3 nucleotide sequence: TGTGCCAGCAGTTCTAGCGGGTGGCCCGGCACCGGGGAGCTGTTTTTT. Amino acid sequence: CASSSSGWPGTGELFF.

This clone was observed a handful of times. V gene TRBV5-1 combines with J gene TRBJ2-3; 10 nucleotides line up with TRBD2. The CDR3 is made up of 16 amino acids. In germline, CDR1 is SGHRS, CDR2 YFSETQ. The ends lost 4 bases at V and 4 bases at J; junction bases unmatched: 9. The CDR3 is CASSPTLAGDPDTQYF. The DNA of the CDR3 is TGCGCCAGCAGCCCGACCCTAGCGGGAGACCCAGATACGCAGTATTTT.

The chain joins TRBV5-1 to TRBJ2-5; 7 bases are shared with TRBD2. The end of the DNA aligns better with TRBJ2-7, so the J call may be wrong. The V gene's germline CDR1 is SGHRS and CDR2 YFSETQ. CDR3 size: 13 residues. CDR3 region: CASGPAGTYEQYF. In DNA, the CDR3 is TGCGCCAGCGGCCCAGCGGGAACCTACGAGCAGTACTTC.

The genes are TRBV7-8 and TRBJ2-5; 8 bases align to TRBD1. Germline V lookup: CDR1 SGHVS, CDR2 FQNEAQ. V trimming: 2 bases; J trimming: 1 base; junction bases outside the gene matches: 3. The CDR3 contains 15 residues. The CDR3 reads CASSLWDRSQETQYF. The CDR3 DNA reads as TGTGCCAGCAGCTTATGGGACAGGAGCCAAGAGACCCAGTACTTC.

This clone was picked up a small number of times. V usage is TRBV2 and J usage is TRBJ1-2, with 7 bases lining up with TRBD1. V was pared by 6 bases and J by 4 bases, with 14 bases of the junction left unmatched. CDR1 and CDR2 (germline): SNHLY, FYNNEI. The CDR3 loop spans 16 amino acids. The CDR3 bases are TGTGCCAGCAGACCCAGCTATGGACAGGACCTCTATGGCTACACCTTC. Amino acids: CASRPSYGQDLYGYTF.

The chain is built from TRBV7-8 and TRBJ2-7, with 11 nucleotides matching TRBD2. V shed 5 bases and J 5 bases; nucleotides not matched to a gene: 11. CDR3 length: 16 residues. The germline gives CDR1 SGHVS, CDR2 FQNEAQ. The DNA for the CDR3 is TGTGCCAGCAGCCGCACCCCGGGACTAGCGGTCCACGAGCAGTACTTC. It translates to CASSRTPGLAVHEQYF.

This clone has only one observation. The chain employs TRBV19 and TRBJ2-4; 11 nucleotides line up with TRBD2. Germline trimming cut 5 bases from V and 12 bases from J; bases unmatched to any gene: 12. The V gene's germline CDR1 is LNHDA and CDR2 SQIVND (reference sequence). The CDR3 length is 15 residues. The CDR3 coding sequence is TGTGCCAGTAGTGGGCGGACTAGCGGGTCGGGCAGTCAGTACTTC. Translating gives CASSGRTSGSGSQYF. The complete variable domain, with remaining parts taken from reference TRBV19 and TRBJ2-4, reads DGGITQSPKYLFRKEGQNVTLSCEQNLNHDAMYWYRQDPGQGLRLIYYSQIVNDFQKGDIAEGYSVSREKKESFPLTVTSAQKNPTAFYLCASSGRTSGSGSQYFGAGTRLSVL.

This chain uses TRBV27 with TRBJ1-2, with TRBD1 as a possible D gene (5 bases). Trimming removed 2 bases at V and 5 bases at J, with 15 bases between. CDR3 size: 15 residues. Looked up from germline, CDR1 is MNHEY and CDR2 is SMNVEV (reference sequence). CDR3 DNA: TGTGCCAGCAGTTTAACCGGGGGAGGGAAATATGGCTACACCTTC. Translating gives CASSLTGGGKYGYTF.

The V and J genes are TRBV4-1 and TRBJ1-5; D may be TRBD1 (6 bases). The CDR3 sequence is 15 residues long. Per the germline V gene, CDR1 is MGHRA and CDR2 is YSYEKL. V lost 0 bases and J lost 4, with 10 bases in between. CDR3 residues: CASSQETTGNQPQHF. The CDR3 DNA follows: TGCGCCAGCAGCCAAGAGACAACAGGGAATCAGCCCCAGCATTTT.

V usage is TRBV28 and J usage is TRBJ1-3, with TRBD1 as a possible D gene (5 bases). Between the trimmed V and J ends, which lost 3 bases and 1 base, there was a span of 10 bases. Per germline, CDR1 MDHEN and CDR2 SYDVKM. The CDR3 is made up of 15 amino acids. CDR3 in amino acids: CASSLFGGSGNTIYF. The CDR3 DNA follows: TGTGCCAGCAGTTTGTTCGGGGGTTCTGGAAACACCATATATTTT.

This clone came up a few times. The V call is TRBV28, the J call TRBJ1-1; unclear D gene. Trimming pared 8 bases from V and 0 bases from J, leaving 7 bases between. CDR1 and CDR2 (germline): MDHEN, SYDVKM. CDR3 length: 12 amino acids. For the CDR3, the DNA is TGTGCCAGCGGCCCCTTGAACACTGAAGCTTTCTTT. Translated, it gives CASGPLNTEAFF.

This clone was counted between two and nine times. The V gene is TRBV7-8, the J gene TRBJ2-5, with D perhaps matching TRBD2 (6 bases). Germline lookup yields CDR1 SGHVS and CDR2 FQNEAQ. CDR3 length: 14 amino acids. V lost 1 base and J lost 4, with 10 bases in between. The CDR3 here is CASSLDGSGETQYF. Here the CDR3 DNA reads TGTGCCAGCAGCTTAGACGGGAGCGGAGAGACCCAGTACTTC.

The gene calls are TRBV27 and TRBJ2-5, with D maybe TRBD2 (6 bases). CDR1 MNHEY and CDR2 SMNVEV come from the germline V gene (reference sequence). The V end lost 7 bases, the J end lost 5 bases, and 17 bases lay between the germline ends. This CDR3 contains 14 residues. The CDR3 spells CASMISEGVETQYF. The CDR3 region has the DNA TGTGCCAGCATGATCTCGGAGGGTGTGGAGACCCAGTACTTC.

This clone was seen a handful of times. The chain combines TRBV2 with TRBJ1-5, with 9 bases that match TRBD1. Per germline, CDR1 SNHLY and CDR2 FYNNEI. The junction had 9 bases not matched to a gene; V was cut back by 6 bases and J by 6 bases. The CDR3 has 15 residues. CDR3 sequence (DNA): TGTGCCAGCAGAGAAACAGGGGGCGCGGGTCAGCCCCAGCATTTT. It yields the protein CASRETGGAGQPQHF.

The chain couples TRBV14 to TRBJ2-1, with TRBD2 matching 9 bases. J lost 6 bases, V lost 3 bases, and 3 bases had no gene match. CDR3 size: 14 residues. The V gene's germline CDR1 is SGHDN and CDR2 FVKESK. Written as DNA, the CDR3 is TGTGCCAGCAGCCAGCGGACTAGCGCCAATGAGCAGTTCTTC. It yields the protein CASSQRTSANEQFF.

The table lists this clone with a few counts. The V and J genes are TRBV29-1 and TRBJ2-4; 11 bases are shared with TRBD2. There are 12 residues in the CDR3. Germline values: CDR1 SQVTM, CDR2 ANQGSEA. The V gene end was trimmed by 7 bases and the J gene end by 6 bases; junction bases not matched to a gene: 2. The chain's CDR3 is CSAGTSGNIQYF. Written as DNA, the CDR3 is TGCAGCGCCGGGACTAGCGGAAACATTCAGTACTTC.

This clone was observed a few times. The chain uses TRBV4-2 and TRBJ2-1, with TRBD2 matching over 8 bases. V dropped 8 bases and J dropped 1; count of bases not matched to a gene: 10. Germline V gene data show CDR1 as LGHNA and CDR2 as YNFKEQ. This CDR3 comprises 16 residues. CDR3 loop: CASQAVLAGSYNEQFF. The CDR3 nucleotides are TGTGCCAGCCAGGCGGTTTTAGCGGGATCCTACAATGAGCAGTTCTTC.

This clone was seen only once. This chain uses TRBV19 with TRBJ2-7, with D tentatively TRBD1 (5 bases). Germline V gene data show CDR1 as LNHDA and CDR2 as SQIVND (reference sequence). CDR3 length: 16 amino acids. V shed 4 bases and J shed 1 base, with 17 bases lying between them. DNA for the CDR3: TGTGCCAGTAGTACTAGATGGGGCCAACCTTCCTACGAGCAGTACTTC. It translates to CASSTRWGQPSYEQYF.

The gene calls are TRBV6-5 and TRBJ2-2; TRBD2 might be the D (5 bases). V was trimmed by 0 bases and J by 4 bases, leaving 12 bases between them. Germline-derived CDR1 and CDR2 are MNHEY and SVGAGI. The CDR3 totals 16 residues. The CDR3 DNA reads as TGTGCCAGCAGTTACTCGCGAGGGCTAGGCACCGGGGAGCTGTTTTTT. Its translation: CASSYSRGLGTGELFF.

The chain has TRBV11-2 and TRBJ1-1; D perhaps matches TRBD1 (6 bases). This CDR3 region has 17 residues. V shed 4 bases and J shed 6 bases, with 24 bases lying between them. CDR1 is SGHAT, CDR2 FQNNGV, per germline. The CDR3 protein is CASSSLWRGQSVAEAFF. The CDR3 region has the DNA TGTGCCAGCAGCTCCCTCTGGCGGGGGCAATCTGTCGCTGAAGCTTTCTTT.

As DNA, the CDR3 is TGTGCCAGCAGCACAGGACAGAGAACCTACGAGCAGTACTTC. It codes for CASSTGQRTYEQYF. The chain carries TRBV5-4 and TRBJ2-7, with a weak D call TRBD1 (6 bases). V was trimmed by 4 bases and J by 2 bases, leaving 13 bases between them. Germline assignment: CDR1 SGHNT and CDR2 YYREEE (reference sequence). The CDR3 loop spans 14 amino acids.

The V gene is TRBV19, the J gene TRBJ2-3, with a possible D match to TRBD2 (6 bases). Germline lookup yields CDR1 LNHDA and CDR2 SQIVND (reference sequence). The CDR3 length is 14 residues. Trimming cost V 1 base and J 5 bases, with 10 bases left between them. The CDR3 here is CASSIAGVKDTQYF. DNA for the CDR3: TGTGCCAGTAGTATAGCGGGAGTGAAAGATACGCAGTATTTT.

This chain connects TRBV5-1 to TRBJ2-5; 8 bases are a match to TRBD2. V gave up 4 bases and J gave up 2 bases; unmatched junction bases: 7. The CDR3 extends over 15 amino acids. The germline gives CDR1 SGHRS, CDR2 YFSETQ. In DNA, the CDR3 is TGCGCCAGCAGCGCCCGGACGGGAGGGCAAGAGACCCAGTACTTC. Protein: CASSARTGGQETQYF.

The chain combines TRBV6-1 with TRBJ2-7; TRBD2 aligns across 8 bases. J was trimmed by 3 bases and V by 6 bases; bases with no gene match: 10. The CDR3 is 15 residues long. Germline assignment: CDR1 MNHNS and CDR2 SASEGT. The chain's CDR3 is CASRVYLAGNYEQYF. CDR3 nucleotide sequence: TGTGCCAGCAGGGTTTATCTAGCGGGCAACTACGAGCAGTACTTC.